The present T cell receptor beta chain was sequenced within a study of early T cells in non-severe SARS-CoV-2 infection. Only a few counts were recorded for this clonotype. Germline CDR1 SGHRS, CDR2 YFSETQ. The V end lost 4 bases, the J end lost 0 bases, and 11 bases lay between the germline ends. This CDR3 spans 16 amino acids. In TCRdb, the 5' RACE reads were re-called with MiXCR into one record per CDR3 protein. The data contain 80,000 to 95,000 distinct CDR3 sequences, 16% of them singletons. The material was whole blood, obtained at baseline. This chain connects TRBV5-1 to TRBJ2-6, with D perhaps matching TRBD1 (6 bases). The origin of this receptor is an adult who was a healthcare worker with PCR-confirmed SARS-CoV-2 infection or an uninfected control (not recorded which). CDR3 amino acids: CASSRTANSGANVLTF. CDR3 sequence (DNA): TGCGCCAGCAGCAGGACAGCTAACTCTGGGGCCAACGTCCTGACTTTC.